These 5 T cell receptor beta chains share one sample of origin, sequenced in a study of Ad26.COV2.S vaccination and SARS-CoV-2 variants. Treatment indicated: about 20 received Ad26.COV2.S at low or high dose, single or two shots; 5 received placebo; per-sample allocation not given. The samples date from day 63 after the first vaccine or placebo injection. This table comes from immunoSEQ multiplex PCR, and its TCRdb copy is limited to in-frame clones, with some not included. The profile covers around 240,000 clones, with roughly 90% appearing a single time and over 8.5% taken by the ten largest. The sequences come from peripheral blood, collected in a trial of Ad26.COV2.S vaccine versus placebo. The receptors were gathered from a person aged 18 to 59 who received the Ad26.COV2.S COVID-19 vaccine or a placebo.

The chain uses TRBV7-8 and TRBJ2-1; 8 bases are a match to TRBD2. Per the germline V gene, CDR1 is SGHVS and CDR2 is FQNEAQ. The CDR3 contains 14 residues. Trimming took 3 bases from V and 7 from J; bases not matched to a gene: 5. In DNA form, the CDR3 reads TGTGCCAGCAGCTTGCGGGGGGCGTGGAATGAGCAGTTCTTC. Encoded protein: CASSLRGAWNEQFF.

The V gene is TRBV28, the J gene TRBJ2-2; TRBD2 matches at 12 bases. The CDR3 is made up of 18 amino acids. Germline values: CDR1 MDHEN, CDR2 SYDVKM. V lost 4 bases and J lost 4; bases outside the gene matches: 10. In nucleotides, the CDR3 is TGTGCCAGCAGTTCCCTAGCGGGAGGGCCTCGGGGCACCGGGGAGCTGTTTTTT. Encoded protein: CASSSLAGGPRGTGELFF.

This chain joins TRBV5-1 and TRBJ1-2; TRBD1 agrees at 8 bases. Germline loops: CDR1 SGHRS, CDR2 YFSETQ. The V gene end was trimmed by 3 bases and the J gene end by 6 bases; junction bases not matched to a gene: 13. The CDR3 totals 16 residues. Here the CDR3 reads CASSSDGQGRWDGYTF. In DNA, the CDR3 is TGCGCCAGCAGCTCGGACGGACAGGGCAGATGGGATGGCTACACCTTC.

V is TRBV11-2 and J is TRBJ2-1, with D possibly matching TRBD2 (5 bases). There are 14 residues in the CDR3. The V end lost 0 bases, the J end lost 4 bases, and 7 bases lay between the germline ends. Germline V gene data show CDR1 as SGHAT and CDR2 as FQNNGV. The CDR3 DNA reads TGTGCCAGCAGCTTAGACCGGGGTTACAATGAGCAGTTCTTC. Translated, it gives CASSLDRGYNEQFF. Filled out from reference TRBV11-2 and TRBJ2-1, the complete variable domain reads EAGVAQSPRYKIIEKRQSVAFWCNPISGHATLYWYQQILGQGPKLLIQFQNNGVVDDSQLPKDRFSAERLKGVDSTLKIQPAKLEDSAVYLCASSLDRGYNEQFFGPGTRLTVL.

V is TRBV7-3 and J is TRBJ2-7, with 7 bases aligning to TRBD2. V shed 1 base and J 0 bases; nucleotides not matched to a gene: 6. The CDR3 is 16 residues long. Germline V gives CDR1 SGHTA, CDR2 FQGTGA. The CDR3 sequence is CASSLSGRAASYEQYF. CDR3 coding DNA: TGTGCCAGCAGCTTAAGTGGGAGGGCTGCCTCCTACGAGCAGTACTTC. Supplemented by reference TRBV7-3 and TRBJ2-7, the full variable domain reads GAGVSQTPSNKVTEKGKYVELRCDPISGHTALYWYRQSLGQGPEFLIYFQGTGAADDSGLPNDRFFAVRPEGSVSTLKIQRTERGDSAVYLCASSLSGRAASYEQYFGPGTRLTVT.